This T cell receptor beta chain was observed in a study of T-cell memory formation after mild COVID-19. This clonotype was seen a few times. TCRdb reprocessed the 5' RACE reads via MiXCR and lists one record per CDR3 protein. The sample shows roughly 600,000 distinct CDR3 sequences, roughly 18% of them seen only once. This CDR3 comprises 14 residues. CDR1 and CDR2 from the germline V gene are DFQATT and SNEGSKA (reference sequence). The germline V and J ends were trimmed by 5 bases and 0 bases, with 13 bases remaining between them. The receptor was isolated from an adult woman who had mild COVID-19 (a few samples of this study predate the infection). Cell type and time point are not known. Sequencing was performed on PBMCs or a T cell subset sorted from them (not recorded which). The chain uses TRBV20-1 and TRBJ1-1; D gene uncertain. For the CDR3, the DNA is TGCAGTGCTCGTAAGACGGGCATGAACACTGAAGCTTTCTTT. It yields the protein CSARKTGMNTEAFF.